Listed below are T cell receptor beta chains from one sample, sequenced in a study of CD8 T cells in Susac syndrome. In TCRdb, the immunoSEQ multiplex PCR reads were re-called with MiXCR into one record per CDR3 protein. Of around 300,000 distinct CDR3 sequences listed, about 82% are singletons. Input material: CD8+ T cells from PBMCs. These receptors all stem from a human donor with multiple sclerosis. The CDR3 runs from the conserved cysteine through the conserved F or W.

>TRBJ1-5|TRBV28
CASSLFGSNQPQHF
>TRBJ1-5|TRBV6-5
CASSYEVGNQPQHF
>TRBJ2-7|TRBV23-1
CASSQSTGVFYEQYF
>TRBJ2-3|TRBV29-1
CSVEGPGTSPTDTQYF
>TRBJ2-4|TRBV7-9
CASSPRGSSKNIQYF
>TRBJ2-1|TRBV6-5
CASSPLVALEQFF
>TRBJ2-6|TRBV12-3/TRBV12-4
CASSPLAGTGLSGANVLTF
>TRBJ2-7|TRBV19
CASSISVQSYEQYF
>TRBJ2-3|TRBV6-1
CASSSGRDTQYF
>TRBJ2-1|TRBV5-4
CASSLLANYNEQFF
>TRBJ1-1|TRBV3-1
CASGVGVGTEAFF
>TRBJ2-1|TRBV10-2
CASSESTSRSGEQFF
>TRBJ2-7|TRBV11-2
CASSFWPGQGLHEQYF
>TRBJ2-7|TRBV6-5
CASSGGVPYEQYF
>TRBJ2-7|TRBV29-1
CSVVGPTSYEQYF
>TRBJ2-2|TRBV6-2/TRBV6-3
CASSSYRDTGELFF
>TRBJ2-1|TRBV14
CASSPRLAGGVNEQFF
>TRBJ2-1|TRBV30
CAYLAGVRLTNEQFF
>TRBJ2-7|TRBV27
CASRGPAGAYEQYF
>TRBJ2-3|TRBV27
CASSLGTSGSTDTQYF
>TRBJ2-7|TRBV7-9
CVSSGGSLPYEQYF
>TRBJ2-7|TRBV12-3/TRBV12-4
CASSLSTSGWNYEQYF
>TRBJ2-3|TRBV11-1
CASSLWGREGPLRRYYTDTQYF
>TRBJ2-1|TRBV29-1
CSVGLSGRAYNEQFF
>TRBJ1-6|TRBV13
CASSKVESGTLNSPLHF
>TRBJ1-5|TRBV20-1
CSAEPGQYDQPQHF
>TRBJ2-3|TRBV4-3
CASSRVGLAGEGEDGDTQYF
>TRBJ1-1|TRBV11-1
CASSFRAGTEAFF
>TRBJ2-1|TRBV6-2/TRBV6-3
CASTTSGSYNEQFF
>TRBJ1-2|TRBV19
CASSIPDLGYGYTF
>TRBJ1-1|TRBV6-2/TRBV6-3
CASSYSGSANTEAFF
>TRBJ2-1|TRBV11-2
CATSVPAAVRDSPVDEQFF
>TRBJ1-4|TRBV13
CASSSGTGDEKLFF